Included here is one T cell receptor beta chain sequence, with context. Its specificity is unknown. This sample is part of a study of cytomegalovirus exposure and HLA in healthy donors. Study-level results: The study labeled fewer than 200 TCR beta chains cytomegalovirus-associated. A later analysis associated approximately 17,000 TCR beta sequences with HLA alleles at a 0.05 false discovery rate.

These donors, healthy bone marrow donors, were studied. Use of 60 Vbeta and 13 Jbeta primers characterized the PCR. Generated by immunoSEQ multiplex PCR, the TCRdb table keeps only in-frame clones and is missing some. The top ten clones hold about 10% of a sample with roughly 70,000 clones, around 70% of them seen once. Sequencing input: PBMCs. The origin of this receptor is a human donor in good health.

The CDR3 DNA follows: TGTGCCAGCGGGCGGCTCACAGGGGGCAATCAGCCCCAGCATTTT. Translating it yields CASGRLTGGNQPQHF. The chain has TRBV7-8 and TRBJ1-5, with 7 bases lining up with TRBD1. V lost 8 bases, J lost 2 bases, and 9 bases stayed unmatched. The CDR3 extends over 15 amino acids. Per germline, CDR1 SGHVS and CDR2 FQNEAQ.